The present T cell receptor beta chain was sequenced within a study of shared clonotypes between healthy human individuals. In this sample, this clone turned up once. What it binds is not known. Germline assignment: CDR1 SGHRS and CDR2 YFSETQ. Trimming stripped 2 bases from V and 2 bases from J, with 10 bases between. CDR3 length: 14 amino acids. When replicate PCRs were run on unsorted PBMC, they used around 0.3 ug DNA, approximately 28,000 T cell genomes. TCRdb's copy holds only in-frame clones and misses some; the assay was immunoSEQ multiplex PCR. The table has about half a million clones, roughly 80% seen once. Study-wide findings and caveats: Blood alone was sampled, and tissue repertoires likely differ.

Sequencing input: PBMCs. This TCR was recovered from a woman between 40 and 55 years old in good health. Some clones in this sample may be carry-over from other donors' samples. The genes are TRBV5-1 and TRBJ1-2; maybe TRBD1 (6 bases). The CDR3 nucleotides are TGCGCCAGCAGCTTTTCAACAGGGAACTATGGCTACACCTTC. This translates into CASSFSTGNYGYTF. The entire variable domain, with the rest obtained from reference TRBV5-1 and TRBJ1-2, is as follows: KAGVTQTPRYLIKTRGQQVTLSCSPISGHRSVSWYQQTPGQGLQFLFEYFSETQRNKGNFPGRFSGRQFSNSRSEMNVSTLELGDSALYLCASSFSTGNYGYTFGSGTRLTVV.